The 22 T cell receptor beta chains reported below all come from one sample, sequenced in a study of cytomegalovirus exposure and HLA in healthy donors. The PCR had 60 Vbeta and 13 Jbeta primers. Here immunoSEQ multiplex PCR was the method, and the copy in TCRdb shows in-frame clones only, minus some. The sample records around 190,000 clones, roughly 74% being singletons. Sequenced sample: PBMCs. The receptors shown here come from a female donor in good health and CMV-seronegative.

DNA for the CDR3: TGTGCCAGCAGGGGCGGGAGCTCCGAGCAGTACTTC. The encoded protein is CASRGGSSEQYF. The V gene is TRBV6-6, the J gene TRBJ2-7; 7 positions match TRBD2. Looked up from germline, CDR1 is MNHNY and CDR2 is SVGAGI (reference sequence). V trimming: 6 bases; J trimming: 6 bases; junction bases outside the gene matches: 5. This CDR3 has 12 residues.

With regard to this clone: Compared with germline, one end of the junction differs, possibly owing to a read error. The gene calls are TRBV19 and TRBJ2-7; TRBD1 aligns across 11 bases. There are 13 residues in the CDR3. Germline V lookup: CDR1 LNHDA, CDR2 SQIVND (reference sequence). The CDR3 reads CACRGQGVHEQYF. CDR3 nucleotide sequence: TGTGCCTGTAGGGGACAGGGGGTTCACGAGCAGTACTTC.

The chain recombines TRBV7-6 with TRBJ2-1; D unclear. Germline CDR1 reads SGHVS; CDR2 reads FNYEAQ. The CDR3 covers 12 residues. Trimming took off 1 base at V and 9 bases at J, with 7 bases between the two ends. The CDR3 region has the DNA TGTGCCAGCAGCTTAGAATTCAGTGAGCAGTTCTTC. Its protein is CASSLEFSEQFF.

This clone was detected a few times. V gene TRBV5-4 combines with J gene TRBJ2-2, with 13 nucleotides matching TRBD2. From germline, CDR1 is SGHNT and CDR2 YYREEE (reference sequence). The junction had 7 bases not matched to a gene; V was cut back by 4 bases and J by 1 base. The CDR3 runs 18 residues. The CDR3 sequence is CASSPGTSGTRNTGELFF. The DNA of the CDR3 is TGTGCCAGCAGCCCGGGGACTAGCGGGACGCGGAACACCGGGGAGCTGTTTTTT.

The V gene is TRBV7-8, the J gene TRBJ2-7; 8 bases are shared with TRBD1. V was clipped by 1 base and J by 0 bases; unmatched bases: 8. There are 17 residues in the CDR3. Germline loops: CDR1 SGHVS, CDR2 FQNEAQ. CDR3 in DNA: TGTGCCAGCAGCTTAGGGAGAGGGACAGGACTCTCCTACGAGCAGTACTTC. It yields the protein CASSLGRGTGLSYEQYF.

The rearrangement joins TRBV5-1 to TRBJ2-1; D perhaps matches TRBD1 (6 bases). CDR1 SGHRS and CDR2 YFSETQ come from the germline V gene. The CDR3 runs 15 residues. Trimming removed 4 bases from V and 10 bases from J, with 21 bases in between. As DNA, the CDR3 is TGCGCCAGCAGCCCGGACAATCAGGGGAGTCGGGAGCAGTTCTTC. Its protein product is CASSPDNQGSREQFF.

V gene TRBV6-1 combines with J gene TRBJ1-5; 8 bases are a match to TRBD1. V was pared by 4 bases and J by 5 bases, with 7 bases of the junction left unmatched. Germline V lookup: CDR1 MNHNS, CDR2 SASEGT. The CDR3 has 15 amino acids. CDR3 in DNA: TGTGCCAGCAGTGGGACAGGGTCAGGGGATCAGCCCCAGCATTTT. This encodes CASSGTGSGDQPQHF.

This sequence joins TRBV20-1 and TRBJ2-7; a weak D match, TRBD2 (5 bases). V gave up 6 bases and J gave up 4 bases, with 10 bases separating them. The CDR3 has 11 amino acids. Germline values: CDR1 DFQATT, CDR2 SNEGSKA (reference sequence). CDR3 sequence (DNA): TGCAGTGCCCTCGGGGAATACGAGCAGTACTTC. Translating gives CSALGEYEQYF.

The rearrangement joins TRBV5-6 to TRBJ2-2; 12 positions agree with TRBD1. Germline assignment: CDR1 SGHDT and CDR2 YYEEEE. The CDR3 is 16 amino acids. Trimming at V came to 4 bases and at J to 7 bases, leaving 8 bases not matched to a gene. For the CDR3, the DNA is TGTGCCAGCAGCAAACCCGGGACAGGGGGCGTCGGGGAGCTGTTTTTT. Protein: CASSKPGTGGVGELFF.

The table lists this clone with a few counts. The chain carries TRBV6-1 and TRBJ2-7; 7 bases align to TRBD1. Germline V gene data show CDR1 as MNHNS and CDR2 as SASEGT. V shed 7 bases and J 2 bases; nucleotides not matched to a gene: 5. CDR3 size: 13 residues. The CDR3 region is CASTGTAAYEQYF. In nucleotides, the CDR3 is TGTGCCAGCACCGGGACAGCTGCCTACGAGCAGTACTTC.

In its sample, this clone was seen a few times. The genes are TRBV7-9 and TRBJ1-4, with 8 positions matching TRBD1. The CDR3 is 16 amino acids. V was clipped by 5 bases and J by 6 bases; unmatched bases: 11. The germline CDR1 and CDR2 sequences are SEHNR and FQNEAQ (reference sequence). CDR3 loop: CASSQAAGQVYEKLFF. CDR3 in DNA: TGTGCCAGCAGCCAGGCAGCGGGACAGGTATATGAAAAACTGTTTTTT.

This chain connects TRBV5-6 to TRBJ1-2; D remains ambiguous. V dropped 1 base and J dropped 2 bases, with 18 bases sitting between them. Germline assignment: CDR1 SGHDT and CDR2 YYEEEE. The CDR3 has 17 amino acids. The DNA of the CDR3 is TGTGCCAGCAGCTTGTTCGGGATAGTTCGTACCAACTATGGCTACACCTTC. This encodes CASSLFGIVRTNYGYTF.

This clone was seen more than once but under ten times. This chain uses TRBV9 with TRBJ1-4, with a possible D match to TRBD1 (5 bases). The CDR3 totals 15 residues. Germline V gives CDR1 SGDLS, CDR2 YYNGEE. The V end lost 4 bases, the J end lost 1 base, and 11 bases lay between the germline ends. The DNA for the CDR3 is TGTGCCAGCAGCCCCTGGAGGGGAACTAATGAAAAACTGTTTTTT. It specifies CASSPWRGTNEKLFF.

The V call is TRBV6-4, the J call TRBJ1-2; D possibly corresponds to TRBD1 (6 bases). Germline loops: CDR1 MRHNA, CDR2 SNTAGT. Trimming left V 5 bases short and J 4 bases short, with 11 bases between. The CDR3 sequence is 13 residues long. CDR3 sequence reads: CASSKGVAYGYTF. The CDR3 DNA sequence: TGTGCCAGCAGTAAGGGGGTGGCCTATGGCTACACCTTC.

This clone has more than one count but fewer than ten. The chain joins TRBV5-4 to TRBJ2-1, with 9 bases lining up with TRBD2. CDR1 SGHNT and CDR2 YYREEE come from the germline V gene (reference sequence). V dropped 4 bases and J dropped 15; count of bases not matched to a gene: 11. The CDR3 totals 13 residues. CDR3 amino acids: CASSVAGGPEGFF. The CDR3, as DNA: TGTGCCAGCAGCGTTGCGGGAGGGCCGGAGGGGTTCTTC.

The V and J genes are TRBV9 and TRBJ1-3, with D unclear. The CDR3 spans 14 residues. From germline, CDR1 is SGDLS and CDR2 YYNGEE. Trimming pared 3 bases from V and 2 bases from J, leaving 9 bases between. The CDR3 nucleotides read TGTGCCAGCAGCGCATCCGGGGCTGGAAACACCATATATTTT. It translates to CASSASGAGNTIYF.

This clone has only a few counts. This CDR3 reads CASTLQRHTIYF. CDR3 coding DNA: TGTGCCAGCACCTTGCAGCGGCACACCATATATTTT. This chain connects TRBV6-6 to TRBJ1-3, with no clear D. CDR3 size: 12 residues. The germline V gene has CDR1 MNHNY and CDR2 SVGAGI (reference sequence). Trimming pared 7 bases from V and 8 bases from J, leaving 12 bases between.

The chain joins TRBV11-1 to TRBJ2-7; tentatively, D is TRBD2 (7 bases). The CDR3 runs to 18 residues. The germline V and J ends were trimmed by 3 bases and 1 base, with 22 bases remaining between them. The germline V gene encodes CDR1 SGHAT and CDR2 FQDESV (reference sequence). The DNA of the CDR3 is TGTGCCAGCAGCTTGTCGGCGGCGGGGGCGCTTAAATCCTACGAGCAGTACTTC. Its protein is CASSLSAAGALKSYEQYF.

This clone was detected a few times. CDR3 residues: CASSLAGNQETQYF. DNA for the CDR3: TGTGCCAGCAGCTTAGCGGGCAACCAAGAGACCCAGTACTTC. The chain combines TRBV11-1 with TRBJ2-5; no clear D gene. The germline CDR1 and CDR2 sequences are SGHAT and FQDESV (reference sequence). The V gene lost 0 bases and the J gene lost 0 bases, with 5 bases spanning the gap. The CDR3 consists of 14 residues.

The chain employs TRBV5-4 and TRBJ2-7, with TRBD2 matching 7 bases. The CDR3 has 15 residues. The junction had 11 bases not matched to a gene; V was cut back by 4 bases and J by 4 bases. Germline V CDR1 and CDR2: SGHNT, YYREEE (reference sequence). The CDR3 protein is CASSGRTRAGYEQYF. CDR3 in DNA: TGTGCCAGCAGCGGGAGGACTAGGGCAGGGTACGAGCAGTACTTC.

Only a few counts were recorded for this clone. The chain uses TRBV7-9 and TRBJ2-7; a possible D gene is TRBD2 (5 bases). In germline, CDR1 is SEHNR, CDR2 FQNEAQ (reference sequence). The CDR3 runs to 17 residues. V was shortened by 3 bases and J by 5 bases, with 23 bases between the two germline ends. CDR3 amino acids: CASSFLGGTGDLNEQYF. CDR3 coding DNA: TGTGCCAGCAGCTTTTTGGGTGGAACCGGGGATCTCAACGAGCAGTACTTC. Full variable domain (remainder filled in from reference TRBV7-9 and TRBJ2-7): DTGVSQNPRHKITKRGQNVTFRCDPISEHNRLYWYRQTLGQGPEFLTYFQNEAQLEKSRLLSDRFSAERPKGSFSTLEIQRTEQGDSAMYLCASSFLGGTGDLNEQYFGPGTRLTVT.

This clone came up a few times. The rearrangement joins TRBV23-1 to TRBJ2-7; D perhaps matches TRBD1 (5 bases). TRBV23-1 is noted as an ORF with a role that remains uncertain. The V gene lost 5 bases and the J gene lost 5 bases, with 16 bases spanning the gap. This CDR3 has 14 residues. CDR3 protein: CASSIRTGPNEQYF. The CDR3 region has the DNA TGCGCCAGCAGTATAAGAACAGGTCCTAACGAGCAGTACTTC.